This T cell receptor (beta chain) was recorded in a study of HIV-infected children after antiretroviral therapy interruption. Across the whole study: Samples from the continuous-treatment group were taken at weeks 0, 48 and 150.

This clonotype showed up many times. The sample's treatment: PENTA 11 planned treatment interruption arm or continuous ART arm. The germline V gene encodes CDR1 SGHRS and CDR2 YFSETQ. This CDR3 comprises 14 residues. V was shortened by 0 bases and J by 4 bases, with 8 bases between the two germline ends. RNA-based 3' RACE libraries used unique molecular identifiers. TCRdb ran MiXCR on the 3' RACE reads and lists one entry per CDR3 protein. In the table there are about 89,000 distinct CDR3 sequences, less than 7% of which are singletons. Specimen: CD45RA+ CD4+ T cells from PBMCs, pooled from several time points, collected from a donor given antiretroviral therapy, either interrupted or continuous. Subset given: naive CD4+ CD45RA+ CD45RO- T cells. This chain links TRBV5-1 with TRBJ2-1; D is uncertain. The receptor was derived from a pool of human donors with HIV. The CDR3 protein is CASSLAQRYNEQFF. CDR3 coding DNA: TGCGCCAGCAGCTTGGCCCAGCGATACAATGAGCAGTTCTTC.